Below are 11 T cell receptor beta chains sequenced from a single sample in a study of T cell clonality in common variable immunodeficiency (dated by TCRdb to the mid-2010s). The method was the immunoSEQ multiplex PCR assay. The source is immuneACCESS, and TCRdb retained only in-frame sequences with V and J called. Part of the clones is not carried over; for the studies checked, unresolved V genes explain less than half of this, and the remainder is unexplained. This sample includes tens of thousands of clones, and none of them was observed just once. The ten most abundant clones make up roughly a tenth of the sample. The specimen was peripheral blood mononuclear cells. These receptors were obtained from a person between 18 and 75 years old in good health.

In regard to this clone: The read falls 3 residues short of the CDR3 end, and the missing part is taken from the germline J gene. The genes are TRBV18 and TRBJ1-1; TRBD1 agrees at 10 bases. CDR3 length: 15 amino acids. V dropped 3 bases and J dropped 5; count of bases not matched to a gene: 6. Germline V gene lookup returns CDR1 KGHSH and CDR2 LQKENI. The covered CDR3 bases are TGTGCCAGCTCACCCCAGACAGGGGGCAGAACTGAA. It is translated as CASSPQTGGRTE. The CDR3 reads in full as CASSPQTGGRTEAFF.

This clone is medium-sized by share. The missing CDR3 end, 3 residues past where the read stops, is filled in from the germline J gene. The chain couples TRBV19 to TRBJ2-1, with a weak D call TRBD2 (5 bases). Germline lookup yields CDR1 LNHDA and CDR2 SQIVND (reference sequence). V was pared by 2 bases and J by 5 bases, with 13 bases between. The CDR3 covers 15 residues. CDR3 bases read: TGTGCCAGTAGTATAACGGGATACGGGGACAATGAG. Residues: CASSITGYGDNE. The CDR3, in full, reads CASSITGYGDNEQFF.

This clone was counted many times. The CDR3 is cut off 3 residues early in the read; its end comes from the germline J gene. The chain recombines TRBV10-1 with TRBJ2-1, with D uncertain. Germline CDR1 is WNHNN and CDR2 is SYGVQD (reference sequence). The CDR3 length is 14 residues. Trimming stripped 5 bases from V and 2 bases from J, with 10 bases between. The sequenced part of the CDR3 DNA is TGCGCCAGCAGTCGTGGCGGAGCCTACAATGAG. Amino acids: CASSRGGAYNE. The complete CDR3 reads CASSRGGAYNEQFF.

This clone has at least ten counts. The missing CDR3 end, 3 residues past where the read stops, is filled in from the germline J gene. The V call is TRBV19, the J call TRBJ2-5; possibly TRBD1 for D (6 bases). The CDR3 extends over 13 amino acids. Germline values: CDR1 LNHDA, CDR2 SQIVND (reference sequence). Trimming left V 9 bases short and J 5 bases short, with 16 bases between. The CDR3 here is CASADSGHETQYF. Incomplete CDR3 DNA: TGTGCCAGCGCGGACAGCGGACATGAGACC.

This clone was counted at least ten times. The CDR3 end falls 3 residues outside the read, so it is completed with the germline J gene. This chain links TRBV7-9 with TRBJ2-7; 10 nucleotides line up with TRBD2. Germline V lookup: CDR1 SEHNR, CDR2 FQNEAQ (reference sequence). J lost 3 bases, V lost 5 bases, and 7 bases had no gene match. The CDR3 runs to 15 residues. CDR3 region: CASSAQLAGNYEQYF. CDR3 DNA, as far as it was read: TGTGCCAGCAGCGCCCAACTAGCGGGAAACTACGAG.

The sample holds a few counts of this clone. Read sequence stops 3 residues before the CDR3 end, and the germline J gene provides the missing end. The chain links TRBV10-2 to TRBJ1-5; 11 bases line up with TRBD1. Germline trimming cut 8 bases from V and 7 bases from J; bases unmatched to any gene: 10. CDR3 size: 15 residues. Germline assignment: CDR1 WSHSY and CDR2 SAAADI. CDR3 residues: CASLDRDRGYQPQHF. The covered CDR3 bases are TGCGCCAGCCTTGACCGGGACAGGGGGTACCAGCCC.

This clone was observed at least ten times. The read halts 3 residues ahead of the CDR3 end, with the missing end drawn from the germline J gene. V and J are TRBV24-1 and TRBJ2-5; D is uncertain. Germline V gene data show CDR1 as KGHDR and CDR2 as SFDVKD. V was cut by 6 bases and J by 5 bases, with 12 bases left in between. The CDR3 has 13 residues. The sequenced CDR3 bases are TGTGCCACCAGTCCCGGTTATCGGGAGACC. This codes for CATSPGYRET. The whole CDR3 is CATSPGYRETQYF.

This clone was observed many times. The read stops 3 residues short of the end of the CDR3; the missing end is completed from the germline J gene. The V gene is TRBV30, the J gene TRBJ1-2, with TRBD1 as a possible D gene (5 bases). Germline CDR1 GTSNPN, CDR2 SVGIG (reference sequence). V was clipped by 7 bases and J by 7 bases, with 13 bases between them. The CDR3 totals 11 residues. CDR3 bases read: TGTGCCTCTTCCAGGGAAAGTGGC. Translated, it gives CASSRESG. The entire CDR3 protein reads CASSRESGYTF.

As to this clone: From the germline J gene comes the end of the CDR3, since the read stops 3 residues before it. The rearrangement links TRBV19 to TRBJ1-6, with D unclear. The V and J ends lost 6 bases and 10 bases respectively, with 13 bases between them. The CDR3 runs to 13 residues. The germline V gene has CDR1 LNHDA and CDR2 SQIVND (reference sequence). Partial CDR3 DNA: TGTGCCAGTAGGGCGGGCCCAAGATCACCC. Protein: CASRAGPRSP. The whole CDR3 reads CASRAGPRSPLHF.

This clone was detected ten times or more. The read finishes 3 residues shy of the CDR3 end, and the germline J gene is used to complete it. The chain joins TRBV20-1 to TRBJ2-3, with 10 bases lining up with TRBD2. Losses at the gene ends were 0 bases for V and 3 bases for J; bases not matched to a gene: 6. The germline gives CDR1 DFQATT, CDR2 SNEGSKA (reference sequence). The CDR3 totals 16 residues. Here the CDR3 reads CSARDLAGVTTDTQYF. CDR3 DNA, as far as it was read: TGCAGTGCTAGAGACCTAGCGGGAGTAACGACAGATACG.

This clone was observed many times. The read falls 3 residues short of the CDR3 end, and the missing part is taken from the germline J gene. The chain is built from TRBV20-1 and TRBJ2-1; TRBD2 matches at 11 bases. J lost 2 bases, V lost 6 bases, and 6 bases had no gene match. CDR3 size: 15 residues. Germline V gives CDR1 DFQATT, CDR2 SNEGSKA (reference sequence). Incomplete CDR3 DNA: TGCAGTGCAATGGGGACTAGCGGTGCCTACAATGAG. Protein: CSAMGTSGAYNE. The complete CDR3 sequence is CSAMGTSGAYNEQFF.